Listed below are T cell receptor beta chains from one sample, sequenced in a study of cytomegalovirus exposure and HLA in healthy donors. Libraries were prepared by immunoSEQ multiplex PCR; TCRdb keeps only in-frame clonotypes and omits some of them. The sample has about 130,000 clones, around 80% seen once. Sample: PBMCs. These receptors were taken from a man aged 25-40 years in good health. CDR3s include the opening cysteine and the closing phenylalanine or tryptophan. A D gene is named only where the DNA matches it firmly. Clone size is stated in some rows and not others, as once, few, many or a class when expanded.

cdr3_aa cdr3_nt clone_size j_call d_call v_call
CASSEAPPGNVMNTEAFF TGTGCCAGCAGTGAAGCGCCCCCCGGGAATGTTATGAACACTGAAGCTTTCTTT once TRBJ1-1 NA TRBV2
CASSFKGQGTPYEQYF TGCGCCAGCAGCTTTAAGGGCCAGGGAACCCCCTACGAGCAGTACTTC NA TRBJ2-7 NA TRBV5-1
CASSSGTTGDTQYF TGTGCCAGCAGCTCAGGGACTACCGGAGATACGCAGTATTTT NA TRBJ2-3 TRBD2 TRBV7-3
CASTRDGGSSYEQYF TGTGCCAGCACCAGGGACGGGGGGAGCTCCTACGAGCAGTACTTC NA TRBJ2-7 TRBD2 TRBV6-6
CASSEGLAQETQYF TGTGCCAGCAGCGAAGGACTAGCACAAGAGACCCAGTACTTC NA TRBJ2-5 TRBD2 TRBV5-4
CASSPFAGPPHEQYF TGTGCCAGCAGCCCGTTCGCGGGACCGCCCCACGAGCAGTACTTC NA TRBJ2-7 NA TRBV7-3
CASSMKGAGFNSPLHF TGTGCCAGCAGCATGAAGGGGGCTGGGTTTAATTCACCCCTCCACTTT NA TRBJ1-6 TRBD1 TRBV27
CASSLKGGYGYTF TGTGCCAGCAGCTTGAAGGGAGGGTATGGCTACACCTTC NA TRBJ1-2 NA TRBV5-6
CASSISQGVRETQYF TGTGCCAGTAGTATATCACAGGGAGTACGAGAGACCCAGTACTTC NA TRBJ2-5 NA TRBV19
CASGNGQGQQYF TGTGCTAGTGGCAACGGACAGGGCCAGCAGTACTTC few TRBJ2-7 TRBD1 TRBV12-5
CASSLPTPNRDGHNEQFF TGTGCCAGCAGCCTTCCAACACCCAACAGGGACGGCCACAATGAGCAGTTCTTC NA TRBJ2-1 NA TRBV5-8
CASSLGREPYEQYF TGTGCCAGCAGCTTAGGGCGGGAGCCCTACGAGCAGTACTTC once TRBJ2-7 TRBD2 TRBV7-2
CASSLDPGAEAFF TGTGCCAGCAGTTTAGATCCGGGGGCTGAAGCTTTCTTT NA TRBJ1-1 NA TRBV27
CASSRQGFQETQYF TGTGCCAGCTCACGACAGGGGTTCCAAGAGACCCAGTACTTC once TRBJ2-5 TRBD1 TRBV18
CASSAIGSPSEAFF TGTGCCAGCAGCGCGATCGGGTCCCCCAGTGAAGCTTTCTTT once TRBJ1-1 NA TRBV11-3
CASSQLDYRGETQYF TGCGCCAGCAGCCAACTGGACTACCGGGGGGAGACCCAGTACTTC NA TRBJ2-5 NA TRBV5-1
CASSLWAGGGETQYF TGTGCCAGCAGCTTATGGGCGGGAGGTGGGGAGACCCAGTACTTC NA TRBJ2-5 TRBD2 TRBV7-2